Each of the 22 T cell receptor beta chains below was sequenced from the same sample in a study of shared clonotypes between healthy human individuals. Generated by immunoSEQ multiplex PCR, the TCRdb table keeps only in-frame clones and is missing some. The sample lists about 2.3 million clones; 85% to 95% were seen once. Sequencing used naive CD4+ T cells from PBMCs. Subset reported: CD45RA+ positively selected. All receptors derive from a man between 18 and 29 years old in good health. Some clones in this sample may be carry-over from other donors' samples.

The CDR3 region has the DNA TGCGCCAGCAGCCAAGTCGGAGGATCTGGAAACACCATATATTTT. It is translated as CASSQVGGSGNTIYF. The chain recombines TRBV4-3 with TRBJ1-3; the D is unclear. This CDR3 has 15 amino acids. V was pared by 1 base and J by 1 base, with 8 bases between. CDR1 and CDR2 (germline): LGHNA, YSLEER.

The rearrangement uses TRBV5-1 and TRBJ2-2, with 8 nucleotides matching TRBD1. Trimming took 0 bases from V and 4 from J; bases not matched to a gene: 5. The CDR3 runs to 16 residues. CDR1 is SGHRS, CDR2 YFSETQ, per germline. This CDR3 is CASSLDGQGRTGELFF. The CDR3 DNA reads TGCGCCAGCAGCTTGGACGGACAGGGTCGCACCGGGGAGCTGTTTTTT.

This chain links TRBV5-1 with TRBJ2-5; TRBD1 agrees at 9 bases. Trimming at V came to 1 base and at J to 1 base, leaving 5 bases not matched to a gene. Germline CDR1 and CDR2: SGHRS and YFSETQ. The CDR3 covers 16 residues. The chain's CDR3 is CASSLRRQGGQETQYF. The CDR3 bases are TGCGCCAGCAGCTTGCGGCGACAGGGGGGCCAAGAGACCCAGTACTTC. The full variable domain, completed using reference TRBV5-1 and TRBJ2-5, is KAGVTQTPRYLIKTRGQQVTLSCSPISGHRSVSWYQQTPGQGLQFLFEYFSETQRNKGNFPGRFSGRQFSNSRSEMNVSTLELGDSALYLCASSLRRQGGQETQYFGPGTRLLVL.

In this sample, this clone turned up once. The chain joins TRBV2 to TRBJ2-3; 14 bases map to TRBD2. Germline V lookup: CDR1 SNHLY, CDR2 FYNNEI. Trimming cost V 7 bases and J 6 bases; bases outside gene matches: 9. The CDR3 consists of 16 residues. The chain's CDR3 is CASTRLAGGPGDTQYF. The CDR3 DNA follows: TGTGCCAGCACTCGACTAGCGGGAGGGCCAGGGGATACGCAGTATTTT. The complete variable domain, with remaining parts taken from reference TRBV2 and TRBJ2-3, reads EPEVTQTPSHQVTQMGQEVILRCVPISNHLYFYWYRQILGQKVEFLVSFYNNEISEKSEIFDDQFSVERPDGSNFTLKIRSTKLEDSAMYFCASTRLAGGPGDTQYFGPGTRLTVL.

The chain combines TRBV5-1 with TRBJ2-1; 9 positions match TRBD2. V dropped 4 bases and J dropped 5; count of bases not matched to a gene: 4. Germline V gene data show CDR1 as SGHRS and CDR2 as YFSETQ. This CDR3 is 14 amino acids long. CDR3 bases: TGCGCCAGCAGCCCGCGGGAGGGAAACAATGAGCAGTTCTTC. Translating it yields CASSPREGNNEQFF.

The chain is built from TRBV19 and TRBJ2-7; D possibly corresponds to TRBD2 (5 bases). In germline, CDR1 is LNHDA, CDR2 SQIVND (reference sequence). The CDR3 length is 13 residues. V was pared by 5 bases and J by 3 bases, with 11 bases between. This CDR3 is CASSPGYLYEQYF. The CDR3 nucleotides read TGTGCCAGTAGTCCGGGATATCTCTACGAGCAGTACTTC.

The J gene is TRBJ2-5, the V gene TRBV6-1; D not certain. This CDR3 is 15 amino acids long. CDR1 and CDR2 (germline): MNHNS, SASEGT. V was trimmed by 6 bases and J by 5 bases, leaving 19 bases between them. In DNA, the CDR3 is TGTGCCAGCAGCGCCCCCCAGCGAGGAGAGGAGACCCAGTACTTC. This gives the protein CASSAPQRGEETQYF.

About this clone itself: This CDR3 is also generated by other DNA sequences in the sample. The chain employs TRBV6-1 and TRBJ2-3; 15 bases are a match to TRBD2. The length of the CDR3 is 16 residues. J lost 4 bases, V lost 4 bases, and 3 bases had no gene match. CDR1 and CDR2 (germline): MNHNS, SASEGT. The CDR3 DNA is TGTGCCAGCAGTGGGACTAGCGGGAGGGCCGCAGATACGCAGTATTTT. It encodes CASSGTSGRAADTQYF.

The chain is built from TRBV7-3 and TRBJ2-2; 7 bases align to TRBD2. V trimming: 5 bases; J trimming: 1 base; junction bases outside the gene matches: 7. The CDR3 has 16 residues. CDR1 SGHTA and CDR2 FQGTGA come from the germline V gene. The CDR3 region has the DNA TGTGCCAGCAGCCACAGACTAGCCAGGAACACCGGGGAGCTGTTTTTT. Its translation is CASSHRLARNTGELFF.

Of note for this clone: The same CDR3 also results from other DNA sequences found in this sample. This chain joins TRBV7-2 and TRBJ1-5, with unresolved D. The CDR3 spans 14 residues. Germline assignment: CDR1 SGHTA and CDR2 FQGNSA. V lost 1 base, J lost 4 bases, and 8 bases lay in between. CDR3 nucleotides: TGTGCCAGCAGCTTAGGGGGTGGAAATCAGCCCCAGCATTTT. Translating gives CASSLGGGNQPQHF.

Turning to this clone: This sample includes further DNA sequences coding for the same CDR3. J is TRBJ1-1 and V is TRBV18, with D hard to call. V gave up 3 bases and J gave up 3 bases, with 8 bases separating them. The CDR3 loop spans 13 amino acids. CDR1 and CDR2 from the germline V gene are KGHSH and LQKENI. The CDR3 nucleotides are TGTGCCAGCTCACCGGACGGAGACACTGAAGCTTTCTTT. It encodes CASSPDGDTEAFF.

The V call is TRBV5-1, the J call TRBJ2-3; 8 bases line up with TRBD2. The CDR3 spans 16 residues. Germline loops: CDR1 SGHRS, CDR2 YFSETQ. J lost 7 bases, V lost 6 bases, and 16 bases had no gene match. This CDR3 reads CASTGGASGPRNTQYF. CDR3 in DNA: TGCGCCAGCACCGGGGGGGCTAGCGGACCCAGGAATACGCAGTATTTT.

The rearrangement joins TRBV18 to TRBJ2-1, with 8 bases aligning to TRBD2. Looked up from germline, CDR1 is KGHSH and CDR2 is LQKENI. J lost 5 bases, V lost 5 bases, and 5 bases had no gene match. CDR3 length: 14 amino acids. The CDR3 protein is CASSLAGRDNEQFF. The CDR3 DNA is TGTGCCAGCTCATTAGCGGGGAGAGACAATGAGCAGTTCTTC.

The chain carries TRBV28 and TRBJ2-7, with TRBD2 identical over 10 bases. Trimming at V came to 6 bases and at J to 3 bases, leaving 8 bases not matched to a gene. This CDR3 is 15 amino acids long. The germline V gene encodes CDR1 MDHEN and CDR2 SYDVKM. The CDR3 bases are TGTGCCAGCAGGGGGACTAGCGCGAGGATCTACGAGCAGTACTTC. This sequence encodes CASRGTSARIYEQYF.

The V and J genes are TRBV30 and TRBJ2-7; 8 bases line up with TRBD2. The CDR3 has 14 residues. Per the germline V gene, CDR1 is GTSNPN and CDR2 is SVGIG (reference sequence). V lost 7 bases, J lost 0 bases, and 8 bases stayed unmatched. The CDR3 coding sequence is TGTGCCTCAATGCGGGGGGCGTACTCCTACGAGCAGTACTTC. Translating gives CASMRGAYSYEQYF.

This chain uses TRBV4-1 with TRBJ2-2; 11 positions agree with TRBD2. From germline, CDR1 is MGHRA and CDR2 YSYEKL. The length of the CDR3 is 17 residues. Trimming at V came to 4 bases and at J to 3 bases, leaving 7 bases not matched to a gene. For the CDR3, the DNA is TGCGCCAGCAGCCGGGTTTGGGGACTAGCGGACACCGGGGAGCTGTTTTTT. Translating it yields CASSRVWGLADTGELFF.

The CDR3 DNA reads TGTGCCAGCAACCCTAGAGCGTCAGATACGCAGTATTTT. Its translation: CASNPRASDTQYF. V and J are TRBV7-9 and TRBJ2-3; the D is unclear. Germline V lookup: CDR1 SEHNR, CDR2 FQNEAQ (reference sequence). The CDR3 extends over 13 amino acids. Trimming shortened V by 7 bases and J by 4 bases, and 12 bases separated the two germline ends.

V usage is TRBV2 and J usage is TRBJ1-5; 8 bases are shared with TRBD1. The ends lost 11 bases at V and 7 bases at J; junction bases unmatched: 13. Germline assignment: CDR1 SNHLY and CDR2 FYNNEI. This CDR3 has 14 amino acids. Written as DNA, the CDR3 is TGTGCCTCCAGCGGACAGGGCCGGGAGCAGCCCCAGCATTTT. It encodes CASSGQGREQPQHF. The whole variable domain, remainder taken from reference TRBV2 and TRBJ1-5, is EPEVTQTPSHQVTQMGQEVILRCVPISNHLYFYWYRQILGQKVEFLVSFYNNEISEKSEIFDDQFSVERPDGSNFTLKIRSTKLEDSAMYFCASSGQGREQPQHFGDGTRLSIL.

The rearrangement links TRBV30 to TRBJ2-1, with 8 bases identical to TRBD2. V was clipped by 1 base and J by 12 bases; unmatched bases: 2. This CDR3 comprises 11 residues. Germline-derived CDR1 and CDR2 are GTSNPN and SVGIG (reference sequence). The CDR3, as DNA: TGTGCCTGGAGTGCCGGGGGGGGGCAGTTCTTC. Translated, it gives CAWSAGGGQFF.

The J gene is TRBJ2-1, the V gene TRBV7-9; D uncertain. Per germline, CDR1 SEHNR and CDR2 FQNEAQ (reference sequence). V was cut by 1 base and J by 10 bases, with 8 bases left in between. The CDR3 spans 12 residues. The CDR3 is CASSLGNREQFF. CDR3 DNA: TGTGCCAGCAGCTTAGGGAATAGAGAGCAGTTCTTC.

The DNA of the CDR3 is TGTGCCAGCACGAGCGACAGGGGGAATCAGCCCCAGCATTTT. It codes for CASTSDRGNQPQHF. The chain has TRBV28 and TRBJ1-5, with 9 bases matching TRBD1. Germline V gene lookup returns CDR1 MDHEN and CDR2 SYDVKM. The J segment lost 4 bases and the V segment lost 7 bases, leaving 5 bases of the junction unmatched. There are 14 residues in the CDR3.

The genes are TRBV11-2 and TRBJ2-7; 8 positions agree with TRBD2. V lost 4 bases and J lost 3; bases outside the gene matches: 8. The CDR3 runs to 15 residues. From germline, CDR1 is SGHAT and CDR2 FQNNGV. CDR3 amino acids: CASSSRTSQVYEQYF. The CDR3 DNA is TGTGCCAGCAGCTCGCGGACTAGCCAGGTCTACGAGCAGTACTTC.